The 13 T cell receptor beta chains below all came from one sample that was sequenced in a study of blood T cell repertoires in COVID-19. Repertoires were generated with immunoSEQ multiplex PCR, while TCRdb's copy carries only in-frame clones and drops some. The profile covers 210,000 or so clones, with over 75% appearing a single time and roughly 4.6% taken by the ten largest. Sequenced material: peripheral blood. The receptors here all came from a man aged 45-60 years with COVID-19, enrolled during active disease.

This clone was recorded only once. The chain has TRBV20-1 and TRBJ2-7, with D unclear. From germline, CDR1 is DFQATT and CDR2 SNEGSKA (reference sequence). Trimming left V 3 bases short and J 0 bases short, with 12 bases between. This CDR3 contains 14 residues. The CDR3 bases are TGCAGTGCTAGTAGGCAGGCCCACTCCTACGAGCAGTACTTC. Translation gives CSASRQAHSYEQYF.

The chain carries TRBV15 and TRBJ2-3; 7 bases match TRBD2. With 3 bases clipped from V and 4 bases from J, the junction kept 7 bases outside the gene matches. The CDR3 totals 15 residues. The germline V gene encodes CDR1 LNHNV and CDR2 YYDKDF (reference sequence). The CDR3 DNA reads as TGTGCCACCAGCAGTTGGCAGGGAGGGCCAGATACGCAGTATTTT. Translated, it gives CATSSWQGGPDTQYF. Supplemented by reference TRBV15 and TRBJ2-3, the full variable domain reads DAMVIQNPRYQVTQFGKPVTLSCSQTLNHNVMYWYQQKSSQAPKLLFHYYDKDFNNEADTPDNFQSRRPNTSFCFLDIRSPGLGDTAMYLCATSSWQGGPDTQYFGPGTRLTVL.

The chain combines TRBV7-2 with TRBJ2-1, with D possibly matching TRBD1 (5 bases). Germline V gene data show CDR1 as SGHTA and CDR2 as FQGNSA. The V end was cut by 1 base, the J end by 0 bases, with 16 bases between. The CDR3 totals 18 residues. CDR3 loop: CASSLELRQGSSYNEQFF. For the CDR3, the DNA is TGTGCCAGCAGCTTAGAATTGCGGCAGGGAAGCTCCTACAATGAGCAGTTCTTC. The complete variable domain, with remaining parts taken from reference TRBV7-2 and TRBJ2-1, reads GAGVSQSPSNKVTEKGKDVELRCDPISGHTALYWYRQSLGQGLEFLIYFQGNSAPDKSGLPSDRFSAERTGGSVSTLTIQRTQQEDSAVYLCASSLELRQGSSYNEQFFGPGTRLTVL.

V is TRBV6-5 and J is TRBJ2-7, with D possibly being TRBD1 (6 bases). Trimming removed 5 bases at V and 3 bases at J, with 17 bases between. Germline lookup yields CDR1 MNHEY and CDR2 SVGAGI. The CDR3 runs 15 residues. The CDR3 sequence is CASSPSRDTHYEQYF. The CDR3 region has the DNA TGTGCCAGCAGTCCGAGCCGGGACACCCACTACGAGCAGTACTTC.

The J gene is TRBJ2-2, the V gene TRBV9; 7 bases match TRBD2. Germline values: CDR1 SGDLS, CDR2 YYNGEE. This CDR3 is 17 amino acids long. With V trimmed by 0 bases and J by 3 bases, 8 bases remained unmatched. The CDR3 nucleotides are TGTGCCAGCAGCGTAGCTTCGAGCGGGGTATACACCGGGGAGCTGTTTTTT. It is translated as CASSVASSGVYTGELFF.

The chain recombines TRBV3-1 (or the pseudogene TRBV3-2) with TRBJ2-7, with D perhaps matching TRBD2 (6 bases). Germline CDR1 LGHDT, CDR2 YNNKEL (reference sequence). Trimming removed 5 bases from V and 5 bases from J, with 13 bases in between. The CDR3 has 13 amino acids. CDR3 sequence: CASSLGGVHEQYF. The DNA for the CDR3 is TGTGCCAGCAGCTTAGGCGGGGTCCACGAGCAGTACTTC.

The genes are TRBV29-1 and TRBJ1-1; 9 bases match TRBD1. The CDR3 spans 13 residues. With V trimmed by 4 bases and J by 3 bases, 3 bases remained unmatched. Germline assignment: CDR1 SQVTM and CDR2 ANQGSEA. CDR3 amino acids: CSVVTGGYTEAFF. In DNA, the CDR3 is TGCAGCGTTGTGACAGGGGGGTACACTGAAGCTTTCTTT.

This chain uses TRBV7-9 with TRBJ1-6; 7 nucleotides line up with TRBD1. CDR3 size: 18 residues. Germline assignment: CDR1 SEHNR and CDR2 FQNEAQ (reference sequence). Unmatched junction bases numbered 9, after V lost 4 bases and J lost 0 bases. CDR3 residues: CASSSEGQPSSYNSPLHF. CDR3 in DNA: TGTGCCAGCAGCTCGGAGGGACAGCCAAGCTCCTATAATTCACCCCTCCACTTT. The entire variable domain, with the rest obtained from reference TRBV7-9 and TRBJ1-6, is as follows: DTGVSQNPRHKITKRGQNVTFRCDPISEHNRLYWYRQTLGQGPEFLTYFQNEAQLEKSRLLSDRFSAERPKGSFSTLEIQRTEQGDSAMYLCASSSEGQPSSYNSPLHFGNGTRLTVT.

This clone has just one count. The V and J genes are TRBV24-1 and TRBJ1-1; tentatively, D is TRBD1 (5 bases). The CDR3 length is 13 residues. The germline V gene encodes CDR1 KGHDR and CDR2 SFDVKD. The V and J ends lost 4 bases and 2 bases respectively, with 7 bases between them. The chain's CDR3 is CATSDGGNTEAFF. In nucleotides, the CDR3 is TGTGCCACCAGTGACGGGGGTAACACTGAAGCTTTCTTT.

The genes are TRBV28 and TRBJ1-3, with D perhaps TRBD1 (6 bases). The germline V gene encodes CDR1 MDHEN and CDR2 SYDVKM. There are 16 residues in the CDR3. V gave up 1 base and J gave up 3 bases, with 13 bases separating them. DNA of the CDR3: TGTGCCAGCAGTTTATTTGGGGGCATCGGTGGAAACACCATATATTTT. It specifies CASSLFGGIGGNTIYF.

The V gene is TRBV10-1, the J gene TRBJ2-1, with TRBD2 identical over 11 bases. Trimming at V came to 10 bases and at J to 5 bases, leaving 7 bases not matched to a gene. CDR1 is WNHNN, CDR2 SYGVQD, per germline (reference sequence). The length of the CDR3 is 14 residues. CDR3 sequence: CATPTSGEHNEQFF. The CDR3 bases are TGCGCCACCCCGACTAGCGGGGAACACAATGAGCAGTTCTTC.

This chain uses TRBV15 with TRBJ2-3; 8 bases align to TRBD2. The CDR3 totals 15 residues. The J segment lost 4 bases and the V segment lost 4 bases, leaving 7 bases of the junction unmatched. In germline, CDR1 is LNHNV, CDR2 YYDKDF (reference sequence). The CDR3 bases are TGTGCCACCAGCACTCCCGGGGGGGCCCCAGATACGCAGTATTTT. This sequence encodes CATSTPGGAPDTQYF.

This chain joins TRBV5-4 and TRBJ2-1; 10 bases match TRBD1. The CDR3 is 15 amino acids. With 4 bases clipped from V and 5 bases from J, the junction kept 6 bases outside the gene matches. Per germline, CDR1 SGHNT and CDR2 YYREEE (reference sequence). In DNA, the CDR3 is TGTGCCAGCAGCGGGACCGGGACAGGGGACAATGAGCAGTTCTTC. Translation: CASSGTGTGDNEQFF.